This T cell receptor (beta chain) was identified in a study of identifying expanded T cells in peripheral blood. Study-level points and caveats: Technical replicates showed around 1.2 changed clones; approximately 2 weeks roughly 18; four weeks 19. Roughly two-week clone count variance significantly increased as total template count grew.

Sequencing used immunoSEQ multiplex PCR; TCRdb keeps in-frame clones, though not all of them. The sample shows tens of thousands of clones, 88% of them seen only once. Concerning this clone itself: Its antigen is not identified.

Healthy donors had no documented immune events, such as infections, while sampled. Germline V CDR1 and CDR2: SGHAT, FQNNGV. The trim removed 1 base at V and 3 bases at J, leaving 9 bases unmatched. The CDR3 has 18 amino acids. The receptor's source is a person between 18 and 69 years old in good health. This rearrangement joins TRBV11-2 to TRBJ2-1, with 10 bases aligning to TRBD1. Sequences were obtained from blood. As DNA, the CDR3 is TGTGCCAGCAGCTTAGTTCGCCTGACAGGGGGCGTCTACAATGAGCAGTTCTTC. Its protein product is CASSLVRLTGGVYNEQFF.